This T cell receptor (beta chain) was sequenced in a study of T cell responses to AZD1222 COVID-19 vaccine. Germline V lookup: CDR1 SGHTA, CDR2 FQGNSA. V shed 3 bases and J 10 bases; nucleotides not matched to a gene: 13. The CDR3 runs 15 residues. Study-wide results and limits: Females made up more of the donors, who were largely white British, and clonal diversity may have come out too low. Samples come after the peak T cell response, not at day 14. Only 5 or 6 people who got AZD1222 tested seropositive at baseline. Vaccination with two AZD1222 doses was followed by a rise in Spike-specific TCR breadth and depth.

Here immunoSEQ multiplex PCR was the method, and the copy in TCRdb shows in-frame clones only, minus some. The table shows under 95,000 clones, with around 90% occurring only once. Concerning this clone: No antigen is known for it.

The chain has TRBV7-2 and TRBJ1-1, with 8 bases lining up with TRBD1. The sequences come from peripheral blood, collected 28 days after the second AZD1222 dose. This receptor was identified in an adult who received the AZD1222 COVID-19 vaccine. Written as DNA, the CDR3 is TGTGCCAGCAGCTTGGGCGCAGGGGGCGGGCGGGTAGCTTTCTTT. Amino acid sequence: CASSLGAGGGRVAFF. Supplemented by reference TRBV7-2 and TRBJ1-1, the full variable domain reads GAGVSQSPSNKVTEKGKDVELRCDPISGHTALYWYRQSLGQGLEFLIYFQGNSAPDKSGLPSDRFSAERTGGSVSTLTIQRTQQEDSAVYLCASSLGAGGGRVAFFGQGTRLTVV.